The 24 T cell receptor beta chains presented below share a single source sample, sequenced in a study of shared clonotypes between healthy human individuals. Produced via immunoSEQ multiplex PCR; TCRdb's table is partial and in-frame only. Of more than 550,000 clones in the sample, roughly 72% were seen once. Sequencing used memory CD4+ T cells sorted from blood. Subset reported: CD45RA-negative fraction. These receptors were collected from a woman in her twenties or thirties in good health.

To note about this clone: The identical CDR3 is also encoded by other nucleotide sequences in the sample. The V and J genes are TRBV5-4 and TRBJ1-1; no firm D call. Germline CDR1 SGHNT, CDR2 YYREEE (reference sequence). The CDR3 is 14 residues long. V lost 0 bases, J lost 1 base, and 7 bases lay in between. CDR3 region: CASSLGGRNTEAFF. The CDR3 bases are TGTGCCAGCAGCTTGGGTGGCCGGAACACTGAAGCTTTCTTT. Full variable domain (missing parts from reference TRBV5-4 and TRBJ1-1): ETGVTQSPTHLIKTRGQQVTLRCSSQSGHNTVSWYQQALGQGPQFIFQYYREEENGRGNFPPRFSGLQFPNYSSELNVNALELDDSALYLCASSLGGRNTEAFFGQGTRLTVV.

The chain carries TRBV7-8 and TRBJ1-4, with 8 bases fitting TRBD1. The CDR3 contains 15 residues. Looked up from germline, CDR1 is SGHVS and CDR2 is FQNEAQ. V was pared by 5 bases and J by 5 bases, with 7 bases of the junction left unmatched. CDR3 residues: CASSEGQVRNEKLFF. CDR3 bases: TGTGCCAGCAGCGAGGGACAGGTCAGAAATGAAAAACTGTTTTTT.

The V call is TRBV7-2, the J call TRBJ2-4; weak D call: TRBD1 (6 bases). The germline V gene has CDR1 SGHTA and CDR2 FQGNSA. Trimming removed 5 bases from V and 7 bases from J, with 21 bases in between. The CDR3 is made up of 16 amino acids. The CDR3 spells CASSGVRDTLLNIQYF. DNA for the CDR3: TGTGCCAGCAGCGGAGTTAGGGACACACTACTTAACATTCAGTACTTC.

The DNA of the CDR3 is TGTGCCTGGAGTCAAGGACTGTACGAAAACATTCAGTACTTC. Amino acid sequence: CAWSQGLYENIQYF. The chain is built from TRBV30 and TRBJ2-4, with D tentatively TRBD2 (5 bases). V shed 2 bases and J shed 5 bases, with 13 bases lying between them. Germline CDR1 reads GTSNPN; CDR2 reads SVGIG (reference sequence). The CDR3 has 14 residues.

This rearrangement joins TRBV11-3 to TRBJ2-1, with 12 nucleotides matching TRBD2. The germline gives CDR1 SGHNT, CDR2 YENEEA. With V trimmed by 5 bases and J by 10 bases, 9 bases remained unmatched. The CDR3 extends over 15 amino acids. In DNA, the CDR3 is TGTGCCAGCAGCGCCGGGACTAGCGGGCTTTCGGAGCAGTTCTTC. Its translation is CASSAGTSGLSEQFF.

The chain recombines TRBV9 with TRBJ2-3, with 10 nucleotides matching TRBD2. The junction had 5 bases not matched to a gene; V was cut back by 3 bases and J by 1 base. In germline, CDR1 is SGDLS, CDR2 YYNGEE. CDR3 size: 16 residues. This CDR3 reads CASSDLAGARTDTQYF. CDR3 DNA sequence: TGTGCCAGCAGCGACCTAGCGGGAGCCCGCACAGATACGCAGTATTTT.

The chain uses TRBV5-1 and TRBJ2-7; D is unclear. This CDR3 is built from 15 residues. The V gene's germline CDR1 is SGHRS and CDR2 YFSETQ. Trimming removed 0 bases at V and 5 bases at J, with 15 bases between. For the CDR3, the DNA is TGCGCCAGCAGCTTGGCCCCAGGAGTATCTAACGAGCAGTACTTC. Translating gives CASSLAPGVSNEQYF.

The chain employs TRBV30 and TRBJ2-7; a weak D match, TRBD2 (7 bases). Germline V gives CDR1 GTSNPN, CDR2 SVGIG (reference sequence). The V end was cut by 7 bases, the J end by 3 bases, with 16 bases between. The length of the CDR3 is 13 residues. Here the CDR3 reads CAYRGGGHYEQYF. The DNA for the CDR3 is TGTGCCTACCGAGGCGGGGGACACTACGAGCAGTACTTC.

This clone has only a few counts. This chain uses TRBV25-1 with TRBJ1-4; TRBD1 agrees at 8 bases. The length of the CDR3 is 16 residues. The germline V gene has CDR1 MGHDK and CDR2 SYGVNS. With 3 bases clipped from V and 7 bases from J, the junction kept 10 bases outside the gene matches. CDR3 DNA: TGTGCCAGCAGTGATTCTCAGGACAGGGAACTTGAAAAACTGTTTTTT. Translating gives CASSDSQDRELEKLFF.

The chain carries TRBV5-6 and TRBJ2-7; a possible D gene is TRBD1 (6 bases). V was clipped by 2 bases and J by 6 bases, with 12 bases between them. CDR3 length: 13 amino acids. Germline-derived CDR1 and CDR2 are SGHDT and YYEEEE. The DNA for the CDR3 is TGTGCCAGCAGCTTTTTGACAGGCGGCGAGCAGTACTTC. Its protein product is CASSFLTGGEQYF.

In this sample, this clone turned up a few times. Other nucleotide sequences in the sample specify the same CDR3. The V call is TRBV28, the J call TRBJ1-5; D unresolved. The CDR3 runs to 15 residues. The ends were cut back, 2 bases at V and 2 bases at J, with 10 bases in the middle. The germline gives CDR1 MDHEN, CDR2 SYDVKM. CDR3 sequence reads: CASSLRGAGNQPQHF. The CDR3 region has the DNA TGTGCCAGCAGTTTACGGGGAGCGGGCAATCAGCCCCAGCATTTT.

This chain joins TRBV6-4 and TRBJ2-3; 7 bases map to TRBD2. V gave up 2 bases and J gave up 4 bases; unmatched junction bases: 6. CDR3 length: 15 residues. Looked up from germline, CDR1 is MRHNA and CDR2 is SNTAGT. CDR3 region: CASSDGGRGADTQYF. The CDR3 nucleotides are TGTGCCAGCAGTGACGGCGGGAGAGGTGCAGATACGCAGTATTTT.

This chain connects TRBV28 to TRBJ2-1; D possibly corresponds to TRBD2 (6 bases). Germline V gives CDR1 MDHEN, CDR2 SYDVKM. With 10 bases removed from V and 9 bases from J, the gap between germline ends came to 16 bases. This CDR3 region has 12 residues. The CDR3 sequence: CATKSTRGEQFF. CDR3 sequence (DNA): TGTGCCACCAAGTCGACTAGAGGTGAGCAGTTCTTC.

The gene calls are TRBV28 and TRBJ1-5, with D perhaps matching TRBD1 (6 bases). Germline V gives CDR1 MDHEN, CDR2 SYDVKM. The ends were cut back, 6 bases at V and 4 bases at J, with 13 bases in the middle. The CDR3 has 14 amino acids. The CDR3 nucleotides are TGTGCCAGCAGCCGCTACACAGGGAATCAGCCCCAGCATTTT. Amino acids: CASSRYTGNQPQHF.

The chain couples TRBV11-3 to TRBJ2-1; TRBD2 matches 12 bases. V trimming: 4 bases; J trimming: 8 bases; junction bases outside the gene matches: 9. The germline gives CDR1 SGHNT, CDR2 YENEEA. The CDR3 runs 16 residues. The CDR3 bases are TGTGCCAGCAGCTCCCCCGGGACTAGCGGGTTCGATGAGCAGTTCTTC. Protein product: CASSSPGTSGFDEQFF.

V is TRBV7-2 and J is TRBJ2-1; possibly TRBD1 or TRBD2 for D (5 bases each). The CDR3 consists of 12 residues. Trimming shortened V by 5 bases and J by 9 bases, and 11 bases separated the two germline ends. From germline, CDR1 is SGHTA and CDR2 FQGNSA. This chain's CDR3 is CASSPQRGEQFF. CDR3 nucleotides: TGTGCCAGCAGCCCCCAGAGGGGTGAGCAGTTCTTC.

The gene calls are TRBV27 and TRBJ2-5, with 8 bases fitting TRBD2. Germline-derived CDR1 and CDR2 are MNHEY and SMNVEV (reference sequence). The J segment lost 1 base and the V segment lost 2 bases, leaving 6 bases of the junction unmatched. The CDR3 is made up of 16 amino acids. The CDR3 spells CASSLGSGAVQETQYF. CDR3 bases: TGTGCCAGCAGTTTAGGTAGCGGGGCCGTCCAAGAGACCCAGTACTTC.

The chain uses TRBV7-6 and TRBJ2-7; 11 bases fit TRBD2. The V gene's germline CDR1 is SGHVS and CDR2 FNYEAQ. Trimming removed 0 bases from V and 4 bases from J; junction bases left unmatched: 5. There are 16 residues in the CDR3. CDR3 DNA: TGTGCCAGCAGCTTAGCAATTGCTAGCGGGAGGTACGAGCAGTACTTC. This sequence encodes CASSLAIASGRYEQYF. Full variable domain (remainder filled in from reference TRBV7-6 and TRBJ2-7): GAGVSQSPRYKVTKRGQDVALRCDPISGHVSLYWYRQALGQGPEFLTYFNYEAQQDKSGLPNDRFSAERPEGSISTLTIQRTEQRDSAMYRCASSLAIASGRYEQYFGPGTRLTVT.

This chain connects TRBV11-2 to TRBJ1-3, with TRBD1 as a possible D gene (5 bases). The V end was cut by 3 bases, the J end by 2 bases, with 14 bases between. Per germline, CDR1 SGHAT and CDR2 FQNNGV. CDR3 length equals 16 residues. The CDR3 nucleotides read TGTGCCAGCAGCTTTAGGGGAACCGGAGCTGGAAACACCATATATTTT. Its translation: CASSFRGTGAGNTIYF.

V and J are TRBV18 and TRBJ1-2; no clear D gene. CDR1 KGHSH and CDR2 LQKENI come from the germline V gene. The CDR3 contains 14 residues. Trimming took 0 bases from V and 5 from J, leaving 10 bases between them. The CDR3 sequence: CASSPPFALYGYTF. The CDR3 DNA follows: TGTGCCAGCTCACCACCGTTTGCCCTATATGGCTACACCTTC.

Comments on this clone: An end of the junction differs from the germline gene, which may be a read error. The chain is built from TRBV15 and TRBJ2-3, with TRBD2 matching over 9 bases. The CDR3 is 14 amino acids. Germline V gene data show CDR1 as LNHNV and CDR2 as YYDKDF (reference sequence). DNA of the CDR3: TGTGCCACCAGGACCGGGACTAGCACGGATACGCAGTATTTT. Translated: CATRTGTSTDTQYF.

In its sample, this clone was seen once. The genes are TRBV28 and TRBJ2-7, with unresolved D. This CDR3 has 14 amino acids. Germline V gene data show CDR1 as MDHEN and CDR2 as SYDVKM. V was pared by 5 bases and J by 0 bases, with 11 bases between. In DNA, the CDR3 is TGTGCCAGCAGTCGGGCAGGAACCTCCTACGAGCAGTACTTC. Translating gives CASSRAGTSYEQYF.

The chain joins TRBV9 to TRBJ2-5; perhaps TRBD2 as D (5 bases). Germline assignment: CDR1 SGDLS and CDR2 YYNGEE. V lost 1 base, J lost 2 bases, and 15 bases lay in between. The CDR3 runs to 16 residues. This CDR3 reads CASSVSVLRGQETQYF. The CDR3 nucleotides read TGTGCCAGCAGCGTATCGGTCCTCAGAGGGCAAGAGACCCAGTACTTC.

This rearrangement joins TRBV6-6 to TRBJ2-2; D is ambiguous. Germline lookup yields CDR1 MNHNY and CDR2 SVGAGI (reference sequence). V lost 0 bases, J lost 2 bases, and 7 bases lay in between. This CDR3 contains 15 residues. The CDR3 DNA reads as TGTGCCAGCAGTTACTCCGCCGTAAACACCGGGGAGCTGTTTTTT. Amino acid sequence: CASSYSAVNTGELFF.